This TCR beta chain was sequenced for a study of blood T cell repertoires in COVID-19. Study context: Sites in the United States, Italy and Spain provided acute and convalescent COVID-19 samples. From T cells, B-cell-depleted T cells, or PBMCs came the material, which was cDNA or gDNA.

In the authors' methods: Reference gene primer amplification yielded estimated nucleated cell counts. The method was immunoSEQ multiplex PCR; TCRdb's version includes in-frame clones alone and lacks a portion of them. From that table come the V and J calls and clone size; the DNA was used to work out D and trimming. The data contain 150,000 to 200,000 clones, around 89% of them singletons. CDR3 length: 13 residues. Losses at the gene ends were 6 bases for V and 12 bases for J; bases not matched to a gene: 13. Germline CDR1 is KGHSH and CDR2 is LQKENI. Input material: peripheral blood. This receptor was obtained from a man between 18 and 35 years old who had recovered from COVID-19. The chain links TRBV18 to TRBJ1-1, with 7 bases identical to TRBD1. CDR3 in amino acids: CASSRERDSVSFF. The CDR3 nucleotides are TGTGCCAGCTCCCGGGAGAGGGACAGCGTCTCTTTCTTT. The complete variable domain, with remaining parts taken from reference TRBV18 and TRBJ1-1, reads NAGVMQNPRHLVRRRGQEARLRCSPMKGHSHVYWYRQLPEEGLKFMVYLQKENIIDESGMPKERFSAEFPKEGPSILRIQQVVRGDSAAYFCASSRERDSVSFFGQGTRLTVV.